In this sample, the clone carrying this T cell receptor beta chain turned up many times. Its antigen is not identified. TCRdb recomputed calls from the multiplex PCR reads with MiXCR, one row per CDR3 protein. This sample carries under 150,000 distinct CDR3 sequences, 15% to 20% of them seen once, and the ten largest clones take under 4.5%. This entry comes from a study of breast tumors, draining lymph nodes, adjacent tissues. The study, taken as a whole, reports: Tumor repertoires ranked between lymph nodes and nontumor tissue in diversity, with V and J gene preferences. Luminal-like breast cancer showed significantly greater tumor-nontumor repertoire similarity than basal-like breast cancer did.

The lymph nodes were axillary draining lymph nodes from breast cancer patients. Specimen: axillary lymph node tissue. The sequence came from a female donor with breast cancer. Some clones in this sample may be carry-over from other donors' samples.

CDR3 coding DNA: TGTGCCAGCAGCTCCTCGACAGGGTTCGACGAGCAGTACTTC. Encoded protein: CASSSSTGFDEQYF. V gene TRBV11-1 combines with J gene TRBJ2-7, with 7 bases that match TRBD1. J was trimmed by 5 bases and V by 4 bases; bases with no gene match: 8. The CDR3 is 14 residues long. Looked up from germline, CDR1 is SGHAT and CDR2 is FQDESV (reference sequence).